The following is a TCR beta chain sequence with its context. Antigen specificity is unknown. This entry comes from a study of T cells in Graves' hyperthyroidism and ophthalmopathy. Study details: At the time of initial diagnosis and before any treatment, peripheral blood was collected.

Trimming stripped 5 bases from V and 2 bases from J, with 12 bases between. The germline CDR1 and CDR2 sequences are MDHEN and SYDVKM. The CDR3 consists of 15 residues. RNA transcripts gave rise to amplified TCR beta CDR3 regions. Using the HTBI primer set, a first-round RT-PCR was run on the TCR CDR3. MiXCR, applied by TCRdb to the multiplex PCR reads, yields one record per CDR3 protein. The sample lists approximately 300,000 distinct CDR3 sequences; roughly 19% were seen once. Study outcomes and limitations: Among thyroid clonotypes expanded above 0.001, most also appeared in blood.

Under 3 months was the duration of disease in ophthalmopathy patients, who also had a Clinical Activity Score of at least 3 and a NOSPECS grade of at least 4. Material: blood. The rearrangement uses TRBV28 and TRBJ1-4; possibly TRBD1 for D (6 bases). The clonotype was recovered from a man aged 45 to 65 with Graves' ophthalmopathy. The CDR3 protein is CASSHRDGTNEKLFF. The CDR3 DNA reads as TGTGCCAGCAGTCACAGGGATGGGACTAATGAAAAACTGTTTTTT.